The 20 T cell receptor beta chains listed next were all sequenced from one sample in a study of memory CD4+ T cells and cytomegalovirus serostatus. The protocol was immunoSEQ multiplex PCR, while the TCRdb copy is restricted to in-frame clones and leaves out a portion. The table has some 73,000 clones, around four fifths seen once. The sort gate was single viable CD3+CD4+CD8-CD45RO+ cells for memory CD4+ T cells. The sample was memory CD4+ T cells from blood. The receptors originated from an adult in good health and CMV-seropositive.

V and J are TRBV7-9 and TRBJ1-4; a weak D match, TRBD1 (5 bases). The V gene's germline CDR1 is SEHNR and CDR2 FQNEAQ (reference sequence). This CDR3 has 13 residues. V dropped 5 bases and J dropped 8 bases, with 12 bases sitting between them. The CDR3 sequence: CASSPSGDEKLFF. The CDR3 coding sequence is TGTGCCAGCAGCCCGTCTGGGGACGAAAAACTGTTTTTT.

The J gene is TRBJ2-7, the V gene TRBV21-1; the table's D call TRBD2 went unverified against the DNA. TRBV21-1 is designated a pseudogene. The CDR3 is 14 amino acids. CDR3 residues: CASSKAGDTYEQYF. The CDR3 DNA follows: TGTGCCAGCAGCAAAGCTGGAGATACCTACGAGCAGTACTTC.

CDR3 sequence: CASSLWVPGATNEKLFF. In DNA, the CDR3 is TGTGCCAGCAGCTTGTGGGTTCCGGGGGCAACTAATGAAAAACTGTTTTTT. The rearrangement links TRBV5-6 to TRBJ1-4; a weak D match, TRBD1 (5 bases). CDR1 SGHDT and CDR2 YYEEEE come from the germline V gene. The CDR3 runs 17 residues. Trimming removed 1 base from V and 0 bases from J, with 13 bases in between.

The chain is built from TRBV14 and TRBJ1-1; 9 nucleotides agree with TRBD1. Per the germline V gene, CDR1 is SGHDN and CDR2 is FVKESK. The CDR3 length is 17 residues. With 0 bases clipped from V and 5 bases from J, the junction kept 10 bases outside the gene matches. CDR3 amino acids: CASSQDPGTGYGTEAFF. CDR3 nucleotide sequence: TGTGCCAGCAGCCAAGATCCCGGGACAGGGTATGGGACTGAAGCTTTCTTT.

The V gene is TRBV9, the J gene TRBJ2-1; TRBD2 matches at 11 bases. Per the germline V gene, CDR1 is SGDLS and CDR2 is YYNGEE. The length of the CDR3 is 15 residues. V was clipped by 3 bases and J by 3 bases; unmatched bases: 2. The CDR3 reads CASSAGTSGYNEQFF. CDR3 in DNA: TGTGCCAGCAGCGCCGGGACTAGCGGCTACAATGAGCAGTTCTTC. The full variable domain, rest sourced from reference TRBV9 and TRBJ2-1, is DSGVTQTPKHLITATGQRVTLRCSPRSGDLSVYWYQQSLDQGLQFLIQYYNGEERAKGNILERFSAQQFPDLHSELNLSSLELGDSALYFCASSAGTSGYNEQFFGPGTRLTVL.

The chain combines TRBV18 with TRBJ1-1; the match to TRBD1 covers 10 bases. CDR3 length: 14 amino acids. Germline V gene data show CDR1 as KGHSH and CDR2 as LQKENI. V was clipped by 2 bases and J by 7 bases; unmatched bases: 4. The CDR3 DNA reads TGTGCCAGCTCACCAACCGGGACAGGGGTTGAAGCTTTCTTT. The encoded protein is CASSPTGTGVEAFF.

The chain couples TRBV5-4 to TRBJ2-3; a possible D gene is TRBD2 (6 bases). Germline V lookup: CDR1 SGHNT, CDR2 YYREEE (reference sequence). The CDR3 runs to 14 residues. The V end lost 6 bases, the J end lost 3 bases, and 14 bases lay between the germline ends. DNA of the CDR3: TGTGCCAGCATAGGTACGGGGGAGACAGATACGCAGTATTTT. It codes for CASIGTGETDTQYF. Full variable domain (outside the CDR3, taken from reference TRBV5-4 and TRBJ2-3): ETGVTQSPTHLIKTRGQQVTLRCSSQSGHNTVSWYQQALGQGPQFIFQYYREEENGRGNFPPRFSGLQFPNYSSELNVNALELDDSALYLCASIGTGETDTQYFGPGTRLTVL.

This rearrangement joins TRBV5-5 to TRBJ1-2; a weak D match, TRBD1 (5 bases). V lost 3 bases, J lost 6 bases, and 15 bases lay in between. The CDR3 is made up of 14 amino acids. Germline-derived CDR1 and CDR2 are SGHKS and YYEKEE (reference sequence). The CDR3 sequence is CASSYRDPTHGYTF. CDR3 DNA sequence: TGTGCCAGCAGCTACCGGGACCCAACACATGGCTACACCTTC.

V is TRBV30 and J is TRBJ1-4, with D tentatively TRBD1 (6 bases). Germline V CDR1 and CDR2: GTSNPN, SVGIG (reference sequence). V lost 0 bases, J lost 6 bases, and 14 bases lay in between. The CDR3 spans 15 residues. The CDR3 spells CAWSVGAGVDEKLFF. CDR3 DNA sequence: TGTGCCTGGAGTGTAGGGGCAGGGGTGGATGAAAAACTGTTTTTT.

The V call is TRBV14, the J call TRBJ2-5; no clear D. Germline V gene data show CDR1 as SGHDN and CDR2 as FVKESK. Trimming shortened V by 3 bases and J by 0 bases, and 14 bases separated the two germline ends. The CDR3 spans 16 residues. CDR3 in amino acids: CASSHPSRADQETQYF. As DNA, the CDR3 is TGTGCCAGCAGCCATCCCTCCCGGGCAGACCAAGAGACCCAGTACTTC.

J is TRBJ1-1 and V is TRBV5-1; D remains ambiguous. With 0 bases removed from V and 2 bases from J, the gap between germline ends came to 14 bases. Germline CDR1 SGHRS, CDR2 YFSETQ. The CDR3 runs 16 residues. The CDR3 region has the DNA TGCGCCAGCAGCTTGGGAAGCCCCGGGGTAAACACTGAAGCTTTCTTT. Translation: CASSLGSPGVNTEAFF.

As DNA, the CDR3 is TGTGCCAGCAGGGAGACCCGGGACGATACTGAGTATTTT. This translates into CASRETRDDTEYF. The rearrangement uses TRBV2 and TRBJ2-3, with D possibly called TRBD1 or TRBD2 (5 bases each). The CDR3 loop spans 13 amino acids. Trimming removed 6 bases from V and 13 bases from J, with 20 bases in between. Germline assignment: CDR1 SNHLY and CDR2 FYNNEI.

The chain has TRBV7-6 and TRBJ2-3; D gene unclear. The CDR3 totals 13 residues. Germline values: CDR1 SGHVS, CDR2 FNYEAQ. Between the trimmed V and J ends, which lost 4 bases and 1 base, there was a span of 6 bases. The CDR3 nucleotides are TGTGCCAGCAGCTCTCGGGGCACAGATACGCAGTATTTT. It codes for CASSSRGTDTQYF.

The rearrangement links TRBV4-1 to TRBJ1-1; weak D call: TRBD1 (6 bases). Looked up from germline, CDR1 is MGHRA and CDR2 is YSYEKL. Trimming left V 2 bases short and J 5 bases short, with 18 bases between. The CDR3 loop spans 16 amino acids. The CDR3 bases are TGCGCCAGCAGCCAATTACACAGGGCCAGGAAGACTGAAGCTTTCTTT. Protein sequence: CASSQLHRARKTEAFF.

This rearrangement joins TRBV11-2 to TRBJ2-5; D remains ambiguous. There are 16 residues in the CDR3. With 4 bases removed from V and 4 bases from J, the gap between germline ends came to 19 bases. The V gene's germline CDR1 is SGHAT and CDR2 FQNNGV. The CDR3: CASSSPTPSKGETQYF. DNA for the CDR3: TGTGCCAGCAGCTCGCCGACCCCGTCCAAGGGAGAGACCCAGTACTTC.

The chain carries TRBV5-8 and TRBJ2-7; the D gene is possibly TRBD2 (6 bases). Germline V gives CDR1 SGHTS, CDR2 YDEGEE. V gave up 1 base and J gave up 5 bases, with 13 bases separating them. The CDR3 is made up of 14 amino acids. The CDR3 spells CASSLSRGGHEQYF. The CDR3 nucleotides read TGTGCCAGCAGCTTGTCTAGGGGAGGACACGAGCAGTACTTC.

The rearrangement joins TRBV5-1 to TRBJ2-3; the D is unclear. The germline V and J ends were trimmed by 1 base and 3 bases, with 6 bases remaining between them. Germline CDR1 and CDR2: SGHRS and YFSETQ. The CDR3 extends over 13 amino acids. The CDR3 protein is CASSLWQTDTQYF. As DNA, the CDR3 is TGCGCCAGCAGCTTGTGGCAGACAGATACGCAGTATTTT.

The chain joins TRBV7-2 to TRBJ1-3; possible D gene TRBD1, 6 bases. V was cut by 5 bases and J by 0 bases, with 11 bases left in between. The germline V gene has CDR1 SGHTA and CDR2 FQGNSA. CDR3 length: 15 amino acids. The CDR3 is CASSREGGSGNTIYF. The CDR3 DNA is TGTGCCAGCAGCCGAGAGGGGGGCTCTGGAAACACCATATATTTT.

CDR3 sequence: CASSAGRGLYGYTF. The CDR3, as DNA: TGTGCCAGCAGTGCGGGCAGGGGGCTATATGGCTACACCTTC. The genes are TRBV6-1 and TRBJ1-2, with TRBD1 matching over 8 bases. J gave up 5 bases and V 4 bases, and 6 bases lay outside the gene matches. This CDR3 is 14 amino acids long. CDR1 is MNHNS and CDR2 is SASEGT in the germline V gene.

This chain uses TRBV5-1 with TRBJ2-3; D gene uncertain. V lost 0 bases, J lost 2 bases, and 7 bases lay in between. The CDR3 has 14 amino acids. Germline CDR1 and CDR2: SGHRS and YFSETQ. CDR3 in DNA: TGCGCCAGCAGCTTGGCCCAGGTCACAGATACGCAGTATTTT. Residues: CASSLAQVTDTQYF.